This T cell receptor beta chain was captured by sequencing in a study of human T cells and chemical hapten exposure. As for time point: healthy volunteer bleed at 6 weeks. The authors' total RNA extraction used unfractionated whole blood. Only a few counts were recorded for this clonotype. Its antigen is unidentified. Trimming removed 8 bases from V and 8 bases from J, with 41 bases in between. Per the germline V gene, CDR1 is MNHEY and CDR2 is SVGAGI. The CDR3 covers 21 residues. General study findings and limits: Those TCRs sitting above 1 in 1000 frequency stayed the same with DPC sensitization.

Individual cDNA molecules in this library carried unique molecular identifiers. In the original processing: Around 97,000 TCRs per sample was the median, with a range of 23,224 to 690,600. TCRdb fed the RACE reads into MiXCR, producing one record per CDR3 protein. TCRdb's processing, not the authors', yielded these V and J calls. The table includes fewer than 100,000 distinct CDR3 sequences, around 9.4% detected once. The chain employs TRBV6-5 and TRBJ2-3, with a tentative D call TRBD1 (6 bases). The TCR comes from a female donor in good health. Some clones in this sample may be carry-over from other donors' samples. Sequencing used whole blood. CDR3 nucleotide sequence: TGTGCCAGCCGCAGGGGCCCACGGCCACCAGCTAGTACGCCACGGCGAATTACGCAGTATTTT. It translates to CASRRGPRPPASTPRRITQYF.